The present entry profiles one T cell receptor beta chain with its context. Between the trimmed V and J ends, which lost 4 bases and 5 bases, there was a span of 14 bases. This CDR3 has 14 residues. CDR1 MGHDK and CDR2 SYGVNS come from the germline V gene. TCRdb keeps only in-frame clones here, not all; method: immunoSEQ multiplex PCR. The sample has over 300,000 clones, 70% to 90% seen once. The data were taken from a study of blood T cell repertoires in COVID-19. The study drew participants aged about 18 to 90 years from approximately 25 US areas. Participants' own reports of clinical history determined their cohort assignment.

This receptor was identified in a man aged 25-45 years who had recovered from COVID-19. Sequencing was carried out using PBMCs or T cells enriched from blood (not recorded which). The gene calls are TRBV25-1 and TRBJ1-1; no clear D gene. In DNA form, the CDR3 reads TGTGCCAGCAGTGCCGGAAACGGGGTAACTGAAGCTTTCTTT. Amino acids: CASSAGNGVTEAFF.